This is a list of T cell receptor beta chains from one sample in a study of T cell repertoires in cytomegalovirus infection. These TCRs are of unknown antigen specificity. Using its own MiXCR run on the reads, TCRdb lists one record per CDR3 protein. The sample contains about 770,000 distinct CDR3 sequences, 25% to 35% of which appear only once. The sample consisted of cultured CD8+ T cells from PBMCs, taken from culture after CMV antigen stimulation. These receptors were obtained from a human donor in good health (CMV status not recorded). Some clones in this sample may be carry-over from other donors' samples. CDR3s include the opening cysteine and the closing phenylalanine or tryptophan. D genes are given only for firm matches. Size values are once, few and many counts, or a class for expanded clones, and some rows have none.

j_call | v_call | clone_size | cdr3_length | d_call | cdr3_nt | cdr3_aa
TRBJ2-7 | TRBV4-2 | NA | 14 | NA | TGTGCCAGCAGCCAAGATGAAGGAGGGAACGAGCAGTACTTC | CASSQDEGGNEQYF
TRBJ1-1 | TRBV20-1 | many | 15 | NA | TGCAGTGCTAGGAGGAGGGCGGGCGTGAACACTGAAGCTTTCTTT | CSARRRAGVNTEAFF
TRBJ1-5 | TRBV6-1 | NA | 16 | NA | TGTGCCAGCAGTGAAAGTTTTGGACAGCACAATCAGCCCCAGCATTTT | CASSESFGQHNQPQHF
TRBJ2-1 | TRBV19 | few | 15 | TRBD2 | TGTGCCAGTAGAAGACTAGCGGGGAGAGACAATGAGCAGTTCTTC | CASRRLAGRDNEQFF
TRBJ1-6 | TRBV4-2 | few | 15 | TRBD1 | TGTGCCAGCAGCCCCAGGACAGGGGGCGATTCACCCCTCCACTTT | CASSPRTGGDSPLHF
TRBJ2-5 | TRBV7-9 | few | 16 | TRBD1 | TGTGCCAGCAGCTGGTTGAACGGGACAGGGGAAGAGACCCAGTACTTC | CASSWLNGTGEETQYF
TRBJ2-2 | TRBV6-6 | few | 18 | NA | TGTGCCAGCAGCCTACTGGGGGTGGGTCTCGGTAAAGCCGGGGAGCTGTTTTTT | CASSLLGVGLGKAGELFF
TRBJ2-1 | TRBV19 | few | 13 | NA | TGTGCCAGCTTCTCGGAAAGCTACAATGAGCAGTTCTTC | CASFSESYNEQFF
TRBJ1-5 | TRBV7-9 | NA | 13 | NA | TGTGCCAGCAGCTCCCCGGGGAGGCAGCCCCAGCATTTT | CASSSPGRQPQHF
TRBJ1-2 | TRBV29-1 | NA | 11 | NA | TGCAGCGTTCCAGCTGGAAACGGCTACACCTTC | CSVPAGNGYTF
TRBJ2-2 | TRBV4-2 | NA | 17 | NA | TGTGCCAGCAGCCAGGGGGACTGGCAAAAGAACACCGGGGAGCTGTTTTTT | CASSQGDWQKNTGELFF
TRBJ1-5 | TRBV6-1 | NA | 18 | TRBD1 | TGTGCCAGCAGTGAATCGAGGGGTCGAGGGGGCTTGACAAAGCCCCAGCATTTT | CASSESRGRGGLTKPQHF
TRBJ2-7 | TRBV10-1 | NA | 15 | NA | TGCGCCAGCAGTGATAAACAGGCGGAGGGTTACGAGCAGTACTTC | CASSDKQAEGYEQYF
TRBJ2-2 | TRBV7-6 | NA | 15 | TRBD1 | TGTGCCAGCAGCAGGGGACAGGGGGCACCCGGGGAGCTGTTTTTT | CASSRGQGAPGELFF
TRBJ1-6 | TRBV15 | NA | 12 | NA | TGTGCCACCAGCAGAGTAAATTCACCCCTCCACTTT | CATSRVNSPLHF
TRBJ2-6 | TRBV27 | NA | 14 | NA | TGTGCCAGCAGTTTTGGAGCTGGGGCCGACGTCCTGACTTTC | CASSFGAGADVLTF
TRBJ2-3 | TRBV7-8 | NA | 13 | NA | TGTGCCAGCAGCCGAGAGGGAGAAGATACGCAGTATTTT | CASSREGEDTQYF
TRBJ1-2 | TRBV7-9 | NA | 14 | NA | TGTGCCAGCAGCTCAACAGGGTATCGGTTTGGCTACACCTTC | CASSSTGYRFGYTF
TRBJ1-6 | TRBV2 | few | 14 | TRBD1 | TGTGCCAGCAGTGAAGGGACAGGGGGTTCACCCCTCCACTTT | CASSEGTGGSPLHF
TRBJ2-5 | TRBV7-8 | NA | 15 | TRBD1 | TGTGCCAGCAGCAGCGGACAGGCCAAAAAAGAGACCCAGTACTTC | CASSSGQAKKETQYF
TRBJ1-2 | TRBV20-1 | NA | 15 | NA | TGCAGTGCTAGAGATACGGGACGGACCGTCTATGGCTACACCTTC | CSARDTGRTVYGYTF
TRBJ2-7 | TRBV20-1 | NA | 13 | NA | TGCAGTGCAACCGACATGCCCTCCTACGAGCAGTACTTC | CSATDMPSYEQYF
TRBJ1-2 | TRBV5-5 | NA | 14 | NA | TGTGCCAGCAGCTTGGCTACAGGGCGCTATGGCTACACCTTC | CASSLATGRYGYTF
TRBJ1-4 | TRBV12-3/TRBV12-4 | few | 15 | TRBD1 | TGTGCCAGCAGTTGGGACAGGGGAGGGCATGAAAAACTGTTTTTT | CASSWDRGGHEKLFF
TRBJ2-3 | TRBV7-2 | few | 15 | TRBD2 | TGTGCCAGCAGCTTGGGACTAGCGGGGAAAGATACGCAGTATTTT | CASSLGLAGKDTQYF
TRBJ2-3 | TRBV12-3/TRBV12-4 | once | 15 | NA | TGTGCCAGCAGTTTAGCCTTGAAAGGGGGACGGACGCAGTATTTT | CASSLALKGGRTQYF
TRBJ2-5 | TRBV7-6 | few | 15 | NA | TGTGCCAGCAGCTCCCCCATGGAGGAGCAAGAGACCCAGTACTTC | CASSSPMEEQETQYF
TRBJ1-2 | TRBV6-1 | few | 12 | NA | TGTGCCAGCACCTGGACCGGCTATGGCTACACCTTC | CASTWTGYGYTF
TRBJ2-1 | TRBV7-7 | few | 15 | NA | TGTGCTAGCAGCCTTGACAGGAAACCCTACAATGAGCAGTTCTTC | CASSLDRKPYNEQFF
TRBJ2-2 | TRBV12-3/TRBV12-4 | NA | 16 | TRBD1 | TGTGCCAGCAGTTTCCCCGGGACAGGGGACACCGGGGAGCTGTTTTTT | CASSFPGTGDTGELFF
TRBJ2-1 | TRBV3-1 | NA | 13 | NA | TGTGCCAGCAGCCGGGACTTATACAATGAGCAGTTCTTC | CASSRDLYNEQFF
TRBJ1-1 | TRBV7-2 | few | 15 | NA | TGTGCCAGCAGCCCCTACTCTAATAAGCGTCCTGAAGCTTTCTTT | CASSPYSNKRPEAFF
TRBJ2-1 | TRBV7-6 | many | 16 | TRBD2 | TGTGCCAGCAGCTTAACTAGCGGGGGGGCCTACAATGAGCAGTTCTTC | CASSLTSGGAYNEQFF
TRBJ1-2 | TRBV14 | NA | 15 | NA | TGTGCCAGCAGCCAAGTCCGAGAGAGTCTGAGAGGCTACACCTTC | CASSQVRESLRGYTF
TRBJ1-5 | TRBV5-5 | NA | 13 | NA | TGTGCCAGCAGCTTGGCGTTCAGGGAGGCCCAGCATTTT | CASSLAFREAQHF
TRBJ1-6 | TRBV6-1 | few | 14 | NA | TGTGCCAGCTGTGGACAGCTAATAAATTCACCCCTCCACTTT | CASCGQLINSPLHF
TRBJ2-1 | TRBV7-3 | once | 19 | TRBD2 | TGTGCCAGCAGCTTGCCGTGGGTAGCGGGGGTCCCTTCCTACAATGAGCAGTTCTTC | CASSLPWVAGVPSYNEQFF
TRBJ2-3 | TRBV7-2 | many | 16 | TRBD2 | TGTGCCAGCAGCTCAATAGCGGGGGGGCCGAAAGATACGCAGTATTTT | CASSSIAGGPKDTQYF
TRBJ2-3 | TRBV10-3 | NA | 16 | NA | TGTGCCATCAGTGAGTCGGGCGGAGGGAGCACAGATACGCAGTATTTT | CAISESGGGSTDTQYF
TRBJ2-1 | TRBV4-3 | few | 17 | NA | TGCGCCAGCAGCCAACACCCGTACTTGAGCTCCTACAATGAGCAGTTCTTC | CASSQHPYLSSYNEQFF
TRBJ1-2 | TRBV10-2 | NA | 15 | NA | TGCGCCAGCAGTGAGTCGAATTCTGTAAACTATGGCTACACCTTC | CASSESNSVNYGYTF
TRBJ1-4 | TRBV6-1 | NA | 14 | NA | TGTGCCAGCAGGTTCCTTAAGGCTAATGAAAAACTGTTTTTT | CASRFLKANEKLFF
TRBJ2-5 | TRBV19 | NA | 14 | NA | TGTGCCAGTAGTATTGACGGTAGGCCGGAGACCCAGTACTTC | CASSIDGRPETQYF
TRBJ2-1 | TRBV6-6 | few | 16 | TRBD2 | TGTGCCAGCAGTCCCTTTACTAGCGGGTCCTACAATGAGCAGTTCTTC | CASSPFTSGSYNEQFF
TRBJ2-5 | TRBV13 | NA | 15 | NA | TGTGCCAGCAGCCCCCGACAGGTTCCTAGGGAGACCCAGTACTTC | CASSPRQVPRETQYF
TRBJ2-1 | TRBV27 | many | 15 | NA | TGTGCCAGCAGCCTCGGAGGAATATCCTACAATGAGCAGTTCTTC | CASSLGGISYNEQFF
TRBJ1-2 | TRBV9 | NA | 14 | NA | TGTGCCAGCAGCGCCCTGACTGACAACTATGGCTACACCTTC | CASSALTDNYGYTF
TRBJ2-2 | TRBV6-5 | few | 18 | TRBD1 | TGTGCCAGCAGTTACCCACCCCCCCGGACAGGTCACACCGGGGAGCTGTTTTTT | CASSYPPPRTGHTGELFF
TRBJ2-1 | TRBV28 | NA | 18 | NA | TGTGCCAGCAGTTTGGTCCAGGGCGCGGCGAGCTCCTACAATGAGCAGTTCTTC | CASSLVQGAASSYNEQFF
TRBJ2-1 | TRBV29-1 | few | 14 | NA | TGCAGCGTTGCGGGCGGGGTATCCTACAATGAGCAGTTCTTC | CSVAGGVSYNEQFF
TRBJ2-4 | TRBV4-3 | few | 16 | NA | TGCGCCAGCAGCCCCGGTCGGCAGGGTATAGGAAACATTCAGTACTTC | CASSPGRQGIGNIQYF
TRBJ2-1 | TRBV27 | few | 17 | TRBD1 | TGTGCCAGCAGTACGATCAAGACAGGGTCTTTGGTCAATGAGCAGTTCTTC | CASSTIKTGSLVNEQFF
TRBJ2-1 | TRBV7-2 | NA | 16 | TRBD2 | TGTGCCAGCTTCCCCTATTGGGGGGGTTCGGGAAATGAGCAGTTCTTC | CASFPYWGGSGNEQFF
TRBJ1-2 | TRBV10-3 | NA | 15 | NA | TGTGCCATCAGTGAGACCTGGACAGTTCAGAATGGTTACACCTTC | CAISETWTVQNGYTF
TRBJ1-4 | TRBV5-6 | NA | 14 | NA | TGTGCCAGCAGCCTCGGCGGGGGTAGTGAAAAACTGTTTTTT | CASSLGGGSEKLFF
TRBJ2-5 | TRBV7-3 | NA | 16 | NA | TGTGCCAGCAGCCCCGAACCTACGGGGTACCAAGAGACCCAGTACTTC | CASSPEPTGYQETQYF
TRBJ2-1 | TRBV19 | few | 14 | TRBD1 | TGTGCCAGTAATGATCAGGGGGCCTACAATGAGCAGTTCTTC | CASNDQGAYNEQFF
TRBJ2-1 | TRBV6-2/TRBV6-3 | few | 12 | TRBD2 | TGTGCCAGCAGTTTCCCGGGACTAGAGCAGTTCTTC | CASSFPGLEQFF
TRBJ2-5 | TRBV4-1 | NA | 16 | TRBD2 | TGCGCCAGCAGCCAAGGTTGGGGCGGGGGTCAAGAGACCCAGTACTTC | CASSQGWGGGQETQYF